This section outlines one T cell receptor (beta chain) sequence together with its context. The antigen is undetermined. Deep was the level at which the assay was run. The table came from immunoSEQ multiplex PCR; TCRdb's copy has only in-frame clones and leaves some out. The sample consists of 450,000 to 500,000 clones, roughly 80% of them appearing once. The CDR3 is 13 amino acids. The ends were cut back, 4 bases at V and 0 bases at J, with 5 bases in the middle. Germline V CDR1 and CDR2: MGHDK, SYGVNS. This sample stems from a study of shared clonotypes between healthy human individuals. Findings and limits, study-wide: Only a few donors were included, so the genetic and exposure-history diversity represented was limited.

This TCR was recovered from a middle-aged woman in good health. Some clones in this sample may be carry-over from other donors' samples. Material: PBMCs. The chain links TRBV25-1 to TRBJ2-3; no clear D gene. The CDR3: CASSGSSTDTQYF. The CDR3 bases are TGTGCCAGCAGTGGTTCTAGCACAGATACGCAGTATTTT.